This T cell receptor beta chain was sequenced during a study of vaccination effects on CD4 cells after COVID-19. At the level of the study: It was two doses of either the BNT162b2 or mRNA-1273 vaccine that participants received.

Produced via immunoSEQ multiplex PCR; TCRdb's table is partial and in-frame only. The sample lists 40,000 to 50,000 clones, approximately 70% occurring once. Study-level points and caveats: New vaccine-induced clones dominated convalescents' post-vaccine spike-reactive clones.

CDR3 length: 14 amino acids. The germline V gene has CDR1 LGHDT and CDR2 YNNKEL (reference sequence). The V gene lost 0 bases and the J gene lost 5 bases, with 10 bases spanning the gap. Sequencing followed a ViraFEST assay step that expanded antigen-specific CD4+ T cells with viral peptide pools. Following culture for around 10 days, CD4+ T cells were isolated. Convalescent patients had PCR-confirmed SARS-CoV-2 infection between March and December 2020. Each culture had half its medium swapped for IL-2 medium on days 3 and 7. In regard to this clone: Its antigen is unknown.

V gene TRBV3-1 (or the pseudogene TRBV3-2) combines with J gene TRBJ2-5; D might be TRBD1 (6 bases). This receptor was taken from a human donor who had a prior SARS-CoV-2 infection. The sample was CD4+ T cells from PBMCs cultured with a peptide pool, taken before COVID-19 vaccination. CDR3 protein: CASSQDRGGETQYF. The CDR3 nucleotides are TGTGCCAGCAGCCAAGACAGGGGTGGTGAGACCCAGTACTTC.